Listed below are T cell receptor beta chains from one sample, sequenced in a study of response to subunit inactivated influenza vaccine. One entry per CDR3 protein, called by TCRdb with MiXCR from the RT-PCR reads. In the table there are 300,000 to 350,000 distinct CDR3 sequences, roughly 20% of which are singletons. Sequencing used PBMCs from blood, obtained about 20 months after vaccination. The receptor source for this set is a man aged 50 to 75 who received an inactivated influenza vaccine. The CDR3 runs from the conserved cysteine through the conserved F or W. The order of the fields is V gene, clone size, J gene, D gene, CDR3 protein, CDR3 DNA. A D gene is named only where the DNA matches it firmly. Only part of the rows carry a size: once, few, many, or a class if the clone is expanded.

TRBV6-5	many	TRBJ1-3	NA	CASSYFAGRGPGNTIYF	TGTGCCAGCAGTTACTTCGCCGGGCGAGGACCTGGAAACACCATATATTTT
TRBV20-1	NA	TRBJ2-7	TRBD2	CSASSTGGLGEQYF	TGCAGTGCTAGTTCGACGGGAGGGCTGGGGGAGCAGTACTTC
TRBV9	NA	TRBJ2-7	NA	CASSPGGGNDYEQYF	TGTGCCAGCAGCCCAGGGGGAGGGAATGACTACGAGCAGTACTTC
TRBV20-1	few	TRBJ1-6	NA	CSPISDAGSPLHF	TGCAGTCCTATCTCAGACGCCGGTTCACCCCTCCACTTT
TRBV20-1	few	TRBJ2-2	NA	CSATRGRTSGELFF	TGCAGTGCTACGAGGGGTCGGACCTCCGGGGAGCTGTTTTTT
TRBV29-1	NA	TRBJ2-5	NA	CSVSKGETQYF	TGCAGCGTTTCTAAGGGAGAGACCCAGTACTTC
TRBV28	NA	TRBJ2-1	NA	CASSAAISYNEQFF	TGTGCCAGCAGTGCAGCCATCTCCTACAATGAGCAGTTCTTC
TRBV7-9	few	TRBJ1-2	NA	CASSSDAYYGYTF	TGTGCCAGCAGCTCGGACGCATACTATGGCTACACCTTC
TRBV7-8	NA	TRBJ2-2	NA	CASSLGQGRSGELFF	TGTGCCAGCAGCTTAGGGCAGGGACGTTCCGGGGAGCTGTTTTTT
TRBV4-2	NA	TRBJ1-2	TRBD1	CASSQDIQGDFGYTF	TGTGCCAGCAGCCAAGATATACAGGGGGATTTTGGCTACACCTTC
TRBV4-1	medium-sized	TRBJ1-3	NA	CASSQDGGAGNTIYF	TGCGCCAGCAGCCAAGATGGAGGGGCTGGAAACACCATATATTTT
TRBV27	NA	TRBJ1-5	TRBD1	CASSLDRANQHQHF	TGTGCCAGCAGTCTCGACAGGGCCAATCAGCACCAGCATTTT
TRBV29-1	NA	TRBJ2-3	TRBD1	CSAQTGITDTQYF	TGCAGCGCCCAGACAGGGATCACAGATACGCAGTATTTT
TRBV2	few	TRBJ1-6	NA	CASSGGGYNSPLHF	TGTGCCAGCAGCGGAGGTGGTTATAATTCACCCCTCCACTTT
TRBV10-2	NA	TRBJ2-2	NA	CASSPSSLGAFSGELFF	TGCGCCAGCAGTCCCTCCTCCCTTGGAGCGTTCTCCGGGGAGCTGTTTTTT
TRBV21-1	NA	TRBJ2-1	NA	CASSRPQGGYRYYNEQFF	TGTGCCAGCAGCAGACCCCAAGGGGGATATAGATACTACAATGAGCAGTTCTTC
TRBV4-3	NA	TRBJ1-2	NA	CASSQETDSSYGYTF	TGCGCCAGCAGCCAGGAAACGGACAGCTCCTATGGCTACACCTTC
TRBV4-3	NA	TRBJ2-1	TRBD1	CASSQVYLEDRNYNEQFF	TGCGCCAGCAGCCAAGTTTACCTAGAGGACAGGAACTACAATGAGCAGTTCTTC
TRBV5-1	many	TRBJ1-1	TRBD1	CASRDRVENTEAFF	TGCGCCAGCCGGGACAGGGTGGAGAACACTGAAGCTTTCTTT
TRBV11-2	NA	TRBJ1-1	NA	CASSLSLRTNEAFF	TGTGCCAGCAGCTTAAGTTTGAGAACGAACGAAGCTTTCTTT
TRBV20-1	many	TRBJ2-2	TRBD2	CSATGLAGFVTGELFF	TGCAGTGCTACAGGACTAGCGGGGTTTGTAACCGGGGAGCTGTTTTTT
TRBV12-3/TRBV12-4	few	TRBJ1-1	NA	CASSTGKRGFF	TGTGCCAGCAGCACCGGGAAGAGGGGTTTCTTT
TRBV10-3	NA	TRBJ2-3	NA	CAISGLEQGGYAQYF	TGTGCCATCAGTGGACTAGAGCAAGGCGGGTATGCGCAGTATTTT
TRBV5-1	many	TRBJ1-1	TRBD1	CASSGRDRETEAFF	TGCGCCAGCAGCGGCCGGGACAGGGAAACTGAAGCTTTCTTT
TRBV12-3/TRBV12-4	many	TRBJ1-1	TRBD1	CASSSLGTGETSF	TGTGCCAGCAGTTCCCTCGGGACAGGGGAAACATCTTTT
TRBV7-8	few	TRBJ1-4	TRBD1	CASSLGTGNSNEKLFF	TGTGCCAGCAGCTTAGGGACAGGCAATAGTAATGAAAAACTGTTTTTT
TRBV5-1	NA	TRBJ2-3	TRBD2	CASSLMAGGGTDTQYF	TGCGCCAGCAGCTTGATGGCGGGAGGCGGCACAGATACGCAGTATTTT
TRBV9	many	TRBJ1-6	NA	CASSVEATPHYSPLHF	TGTGCCAGCAGCGTAGAAGCGACACCTCATTATTCACCCCTCCACTTT
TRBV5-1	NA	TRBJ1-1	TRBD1	CASSFTGGAEAFF	TGCGCCAGCAGCTTTACAGGGGGCGCTGAAGCTTTCTTT
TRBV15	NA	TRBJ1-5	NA	CATSREENQPQHF	TGTGCCACCAGCAGAGAAGAGAATCAGCCCCAGCATTTT
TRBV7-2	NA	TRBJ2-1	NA	CASGGYNEQFF	TGTGCCTCGGGCGGATACAATGAGCAGTTCTTC
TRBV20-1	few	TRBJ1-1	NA	CSASSGGHMNTEAFF	TGCAGTGCTAGCTCTGGGGGACATATGAACACTGAAGCTTTCTTT
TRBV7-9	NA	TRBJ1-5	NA	CASSPDSLPQHF	TGTGCCAGCAGCCCCGATAGTTTGCCCCAGCATTTT
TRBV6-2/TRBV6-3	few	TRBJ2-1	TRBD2	CASSVSSGGAYNEQFF	TGTGCCAGCAGTGTTTCTAGCGGGGGGGCTTACAATGAGCAGTTCTTC
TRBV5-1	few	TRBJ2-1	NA	CASSLSAMEQFF	TGCGCCAGCAGCTTGTCGGCCATGGAACAGTTCTTC
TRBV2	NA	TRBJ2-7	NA	CASRGGDEQYF	TGTGCCAGCAGGGGCGGGGACGAGCAGTACTTC
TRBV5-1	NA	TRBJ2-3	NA	CASSLAQLSTDTQYF	TGCGCCAGCAGCTTGGCTCAGCTGAGCACAGATACGCAGTATTTT
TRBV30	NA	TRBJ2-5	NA	CAWGADLARSTTQYF	TGTGCCTGGGGGGCAGACCTAGCCCGTTCCACCACCCAGTACTTC
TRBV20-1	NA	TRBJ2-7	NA	CSAVGLPRGSNEQYF	TGCAGTGCTGTCGGATTACCCAGAGGCTCCAACGAGCAGTACTTC
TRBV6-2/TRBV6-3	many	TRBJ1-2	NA	CASSSQGYGYTF	TGTGCCAGCAGTTCCCAGGGTTACGGCTACACCTTC
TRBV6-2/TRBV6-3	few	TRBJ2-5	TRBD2	CASSYYTGTSGRVQYF	TGTGCCAGCAGTTACTACACCGGGACTAGCGGACGGGTCCAGTACTTC
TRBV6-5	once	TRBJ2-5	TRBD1	CASSYNRGLETQYF	TGTGCCAGCAGTTACAACAGGGGGCTAGAGACCCAGTACTTC
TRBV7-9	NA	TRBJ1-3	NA	CASSSPGVGGNTIYF	TGTGCCAGCAGCTCCCCAGGGGTCGGCGGAAACACCATATATTTT
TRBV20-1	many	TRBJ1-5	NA	CSADPGVDQPQHF	TGCAGTGCGGATCCCGGGGTAGATCAGCCCCAGCATTTT
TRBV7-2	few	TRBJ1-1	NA	CASRPTAVNTEAFF	TGTGCCAGCAGACCGACAGCGGTGAACACTGAAGCTTTCTTT
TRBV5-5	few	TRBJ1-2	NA	CASSLTTETSRGYTF	TGTGCCAGCAGCTTGACGACAGAAACTAGCAGGGGCTACACCTTC